The next 27 T cell receptor beta chains were all read from a single sample in a study of human T cells and chemical hapten exposure. Total RNA was isolated from whole blood that had not been fractionated. Each CDR3 protein is one row after TCRdb ran MiXCR on the 5' RACE reads. The sample lists about 140,000 distinct CDR3 sequences, 3.5% to 5% seen once, with over 1.1% in the top ten. Receptors originate from a female donor in good health.

In its sample, this clonotype was seen many times. The CDR3 loop is CSAPGAGGEVSYNEQFF. CDR3 coding DNA: TGCAGTGCTCCCGGAGCGGGGGGGGAAGTATCCTACAATGAGCAGTTCTTC. V is TRBV20-1 and J is TRBJ2-1; 10 positions agree with TRBD2. V gave up 5 bases and J gave up 1 base; unmatched junction bases: 11. The CDR3 is 17 amino acids. Germline V gene lookup returns CDR1 DFQATT and CDR2 SNEGSKA (reference sequence).

The sample holds many counts of this clonotype. This chain joins TRBV7-9 and TRBJ2-5, with TRBD2 matching over 8 bases. After removal of 11 bases from V and 3 bases from J, the junction contained 11 bases not matched to a gene. The CDR3 is 14 residues long. CDR1 and CDR2 (germline): SEHNR, FQNEAQ (reference sequence). This CDR3 is CAEGRGGPEETQYF. The CDR3 DNA follows: TGTGCCGAAGGGCGCGGGGGGCCCGAAGAGACCCAGTACTTC. The whole variable domain, filled in from reference TRBV7-9 and TRBJ2-5, reads DTGVSQNPRHKITKRGQNVTFRCDPISEHNRLYWYRQTLGQGPEFLTYFQNEAQLEKSRLLSDRFSAERPKGSFSTLEIQRTEQGDSAMYLCAEGRGGPEETQYFGPGTRLLVL.

This clonotype was counted only a few times. The chain recombines TRBV7-9 with TRBJ1-1; D call uncertain. Germline loops: CDR1 SEHNR, CDR2 FQNEAQ (reference sequence). This CDR3 contains 16 residues. Trimming took off 6 bases at V and 0 bases at J, with 17 bases between the two ends. CDR3 DNA sequence: TGTGCCAGCAGTTCACCGCGGGAGGGCGTGAACACTGAAGCTTTCTTT. This gives the protein CASSSPREGVNTEAFF.

The CDR3 region is CASSSTGIAYGYTF. CDR3 sequence (DNA): TGTGCCAGCAGCTCTACAGGGATAGCCTATGGCTACACCTTC. The V and J genes are TRBV7-9 and TRBJ1-2; D possibly corresponds to TRBD1 (6 bases). The ends were cut back, 4 bases at V and 4 bases at J, with 13 bases in the middle. CDR1 and CDR2 (germline): SEHNR, FQNEAQ (reference sequence). There are 14 residues in the CDR3.

This clonotype occurred many times. The J gene is TRBJ1-3, the V gene TRBV4-3; tentative D call: TRBD1 (5 bases). Trimming stripped 3 bases from V and 5 bases from J, with 17 bases between. The CDR3 sequence is 16 residues long. Germline V lookup: CDR1 LGHNA, CDR2 YSLEER. In DNA, the CDR3 is TGCGCCAGCAGCCATTTATTCCAGGGCCTAAGAAACACCATATATTTT. As protein: CASSHLFQGLRNTIYF.

The chain is built from TRBV10-3 and TRBJ2-7; 9 positions agree with TRBD1. CDR3 length: 16 amino acids. Germline CDR1 ENHRY, CDR2 SYGVKD. With 2 bases clipped from V and 5 bases from J, the junction kept 10 bases outside the gene matches. This chain's CDR3 is CAISEIGTGRLHEQYF. The CDR3 DNA reads as TGTGCCATCAGTGAGATCGGGACAGGGCGTTTGCACGAGCAGTACTTC.

The sample holds many counts of this clonotype. The chain is built from TRBV29-1 and TRBJ1-1, with unresolved D. The V gene lost 7 bases and the J gene lost 5 bases, with 17 bases spanning the gap. CDR3 length: 13 residues. Germline V gene data show CDR1 as SQVTM and CDR2 as ANQGSEA. The CDR3 nucleotides are TGCAGCGCCAATCAATGGGGAAGAACTGAAGCTTTCTTT. Its translation is CSANQWGRTEAFF.

The J gene is TRBJ1-4, the V gene TRBV2, with TRBD1 matching 7 bases. The CDR3 has 14 amino acids. V trimming: 6 bases; J trimming: 8 bases; junction bases outside the gene matches: 9. Germline loops: CDR1 SNHLY, CDR2 FYNNEI. As DNA, the CDR3 is TGTGCCAGCAGGGACGACAGGGCAGGGGAAAAACTGTTTTTT. Encoded protein: CASRDDRAGEKLFF.

This clonotype was detected many times. The gene calls are TRBV6-5 and TRBJ1-3; 8 positions match TRBD1. Trimming took 5 bases from V and 4 from J; bases not matched to a gene: 13. The CDR3 is 17 residues long. Germline-derived CDR1 and CDR2 are MNHEY and SVGAGI. Here the CDR3 DNA reads TGTGCCAGCAGTCCCAGGGCAGGGGGCTCGCACGGAAACACCATATATTTT. Its translation: CASSPRAGGSHGNTIYF.

This clonotype was seen ten or more times. This sequence joins TRBV27 and TRBJ2-3; TRBD2 matches at 8 bases. V was pared by 8 bases and J by 5 bases, with 15 bases of the junction left unmatched. Germline values: CDR1 MNHEY, CDR2 SMNVEV (reference sequence). This CDR3 is built from 16 residues. CDR3 nucleotide sequence: TGTGCCAGCTCTAAGGGGCAGCGGGAGAGGAAAGATACGCAGTATTTT. Its protein product is CASSKGQRERKDTQYF.

The chain carries TRBV6-6 and TRBJ2-3, with D uncertain. CDR3 length equals 15 residues. Germline CDR1 MNHNY, CDR2 SVGAGI (reference sequence). V lost 1 base to trimming and J lost 3 bases, with 11 bases between them. The CDR3 DNA reads TGTGCCAGCAGTTACTTGGGGTTGGGGACAGATACGCAGTATTTT. This sequence encodes CASSYLGLGTDTQYF.

This clonotype was seen ten or more times. The V call is TRBV29-1, the J call TRBJ1-1, with D possibly TRBD1 on 6 matching bases. Deletions cut 4 bases from V and 1 base from J, with 13 bases between. The CDR3 consists of 14 residues. From germline, CDR1 is SQVTM and CDR2 ANQGSEA. The CDR3 sequence is CSVATQGRNTEAFF. CDR3 DNA: TGCAGCGTTGCTACACAGGGACGGAACACTGAAGCTTTCTTT.

The chain uses TRBV5-6 and TRBJ2-1, with 11 nucleotides matching TRBD2. The CDR3 sequence is 15 residues long. Per the germline V gene, CDR1 is SGHDT and CDR2 is YYEEEE. V gave up 2 bases and J gave up 9 bases; unmatched junction bases: 7. CDR3: CASSLLAGARGEQFF. The CDR3 nucleotides are TGTGCCAGCAGCTTACTAGCGGGGGCCCGGGGTGAGCAGTTCTTC.

CDR3 in DNA: TGTGCCAGCAGCTACCCGGAGGATACGCAGTATTTT. Amino acid sequence: CASSYPEDTQYF. The chain is built from TRBV7-8 and TRBJ2-3, with unresolved D. The CDR3 length is 12 residues. V was cut by 4 bases and J by 6 bases, with 8 bases left in between. Germline values: CDR1 SGHVS, CDR2 FQNEAQ.

Many counts were recorded for this clonotype. The chain employs TRBV7-3 and TRBJ1-6; D is undetermined. Between the trimmed V and J ends, which lost 4 bases and 6 bases, there was a span of 7 bases. The CDR3 loop spans 13 amino acids. Germline values: CDR1 SGHTA, CDR2 FQGTGA. The CDR3 loop is CASSYGSNSPLHF. CDR3 DNA sequence: TGTGCCAGCAGCTACGGGTCTAATTCACCCCTCCACTTT.

As to this clonotype: This may be a read error: a much more frequent sequence differs by one nucleotide. The chain has TRBV12-3 or TRBV12-4 and TRBJ2-3; 8 bases align to TRBD2. CDR3 length equals 16 residues. Here the CDR3 DNA reads TGTGCCAGCGGTTTGCAAACTAGCGGAAGCACAGATACGCAGTATTTT. Translating gives CASGLQTSGSTDTQYF.

This clonotype was counted a few times. The V gene is TRBV5-1, the J gene TRBJ2-2; the D is unclear. Trimming cost V 0 bases and J 0 bases, with 9 bases left between them. The CDR3 is 16 residues long. Germline V CDR1 and CDR2: SGHRS, YFSETQ. The chain's CDR3 is CASSLGRTSNTGELFF. CDR3 sequence (DNA): TGCGCCAGCAGCTTGGGGCGGACCTCGAACACCGGGGAGCTGTTTTTT.

Concerning this clonotype itself: A much more abundant neighbour one base away suggests this may be a read error. The chain couples TRBV18 to TRBJ2-3, with 8 positions matching TRBD1. The CDR3 consists of 16 residues. The germline gives CDR1 KGHSH, CDR2 LQKENI. CDR3 DNA sequence: TGTGCCAGCTCACCACTACGACAGGGGAGCACAGATACGCAGAATTTT. It codes for CASSPLRQGSTDTQNF.

This clonotype has at least ten counts. The chain joins TRBV6-5 to TRBJ2-7, with TRBD1 matching over 7 bases. CDR3 length: 14 amino acids. Per germline, CDR1 MNHEY and CDR2 SVGAGI. V lost 8 bases, J lost 2 bases, and 9 bases stayed unmatched. The CDR3 DNA follows: TGTGCCAGCCGCTCGACAGGGACCCCCTACGAGCAGTACTTC. Translating gives CASRSTGTPYEQYF.

This clonotype was recorded at least ten times. One end of the junction is discordant with germline, which a read error may explain. The chain carries TRBV10-3 and TRBJ1-2; D not resolved. The CDR3 has 11 amino acids. Germline loops: CDR1 ENHRY, CDR2 SYGVKD. Here the CDR3 reads CAISESTDTHF. CDR3 sequence (DNA): TGTGCCATCAGTGAGTCGACCGACACTCACTTC.

In this sample, this clonotype turned up a few times. Just one base apart from a much larger clone, this may be a read error. The chain couples TRBV14 to TRBJ1-2, with D unresolved. Germline values: CDR1 SGHDN, CDR2 FVKESK. V lost 1 base to trimming and J lost 6 bases, with 15 bases between them. The CDR3 has 15 residues. CDR3 bases: TGTGCCAGCAGCCAAGCTCCAGGCTGGAACGATGGCTACACCTTC. Its translation: CASSQAPGWNDGYTF.

On this clonotype itself: This may arise from a read error, as a much more abundant clone is one base away. The J gene is TRBJ1-2, the V gene TRBV3-1, with D tentatively TRBD1 (5 bases). Germline V CDR1 and CDR2: LGHDT, YNNKEL (reference sequence). CDR3 length equals 14 residues. The V and J ends lost 0 bases and 7 bases respectively, with 12 bases between them. The CDR3 region is CASSQDRGAGGYTF. In DNA form, the CDR3 reads TGTGCCAGCAGCCAAGATCGTGGGGCGGGTGGCTACACCTTC.

The sample holds many counts of this clonotype. The J gene is TRBJ1-5, the V gene TRBV19; 7 bases agree with TRBD1. Germline assignment: CDR1 LNHDA and CDR2 SQIVND (reference sequence). The V gene end was trimmed by 0 bases and the J gene end by 2 bases; junction bases not matched to a gene: 10. The CDR3 is 18 amino acids. CDR3 in DNA: TGTGCCAGTAGTATAGACCTACCGACAGGGTATGGCAATCAGCCCCAGCATTTT. It encodes CASSIDLPTGYGNQPQHF.

This clonotype was recorded many times. The chain joins TRBV6-2 or TRBV6-3 to TRBJ1-4; no definite D call. CDR3 length equals 15 residues. The germline CDR1 and CDR2 sequences are MNHEY and SVGEGT. Between the trimmed V and J ends, which lost 2 bases and 8 bases, there was a span of 15 bases. CDR3 residues: CASSYGYPADEKLFF. The CDR3 region has the DNA TGTGCCAGCAGTTACGGGTACCCAGCGGACGAAAAACTGTTTTTT.

Many counts were recorded for this clonotype. The rearrangement joins TRBV7-8 to TRBJ2-7, with D maybe TRBD1 (6 bases). Germline-derived CDR1 and CDR2 are SGHVS and FQNEAQ. CDR3 size: 16 residues. The V and J ends lost 5 bases and 0 bases respectively, with 17 bases between them. The CDR3 region is CASSGTGTPSSYEQYF. The CDR3 nucleotides read TGTGCCAGCAGCGGAACCGGGACACCAAGCTCCTACGAGCAGTACTTC.

This clonotype has a count of ten or more. The chain uses TRBV29-1 and TRBJ1-5, with TRBD1 matching over 10 bases. CDR1 is SQVTM and CDR2 is ANQGSEA in the germline V gene. This CDR3 contains 14 residues. V lost 7 bases, J lost 4 bases, and 7 bases stayed unmatched. CDR3 sequence: CSAATGGRNQPQHF. The CDR3 region has the DNA TGCAGCGCGGCGACAGGGGGCAGGAATCAGCCCCAGCATTTT.

Only a few counts were recorded for this clonotype. This chain links TRBV15 with TRBJ1-1; D unclear. The CDR3 consists of 15 residues. V was pared by 1 base and J by 0 bases, with 9 bases between. Germline V gene lookup returns CDR1 LNHNV and CDR2 YYDKDF (reference sequence). CDR3 nucleotide sequence: TGTGCCACCAGCAGAGGGGCAGCCTTGAACACTGAAGCTTTCTTT. It codes for CATSRGAALNTEAFF.